These 25 T cell receptor beta chains were sequenced from one sample in a study of shared clonotypes between healthy human individuals. Profiling relied on immunoSEQ multiplex PCR, and the TCRdb table lists in-frame clones only, not all of them. Counted here are about 1.5 million clones, approximately 98% occurring once; the ten biggest clones make up about 0.4%. What was sequenced was naive CD4+ T cells sorted from blood. Subset indicated: CD45RA+ positively selected. The receptor source for this set is a man aged 30 to 45 in good health.

In this sample, this clone turned up once. Other DNA sequences of this sample code for an identical CDR3. The chain employs TRBV29-1 and TRBJ1-5; a weak D match, TRBD1 (5 bases). Germline V gene lookup returns CDR1 SQVTM and CDR2 ANQGSEA. Trimming pared 6 bases from V and 6 bases from J, leaving 12 bases between. The CDR3 runs 12 residues. Written as DNA, the CDR3 is TGCAGCGTGCAAGGGGCTGGTCAGCCCCAGCATTTT. Protein: CSVQGAGQPQHF.

The chain carries TRBV7-9 and TRBJ1-2; TRBD1 might be the D (5 bases). CDR3 size: 16 residues. Germline lookup yields CDR1 SEHNR and CDR2 FQNEAQ (reference sequence). V lost 5 bases and J lost 0, with 16 bases in between. This CDR3 reads CASSPGPSATNYGYTF. In DNA, the CDR3 is TGTGCCAGCAGCCCGGGGCCTTCGGCCACTAACTATGGCTACACCTTC.

The chain has TRBV6-1 and TRBJ2-1; D uncertain. The germline V and J ends were trimmed by 4 bases and 7 bases, with 8 bases remaining between them. Looked up from germline, CDR1 is MNHNS and CDR2 is SASEGT. The length of the CDR3 is 12 residues. The CDR3 coding sequence is TGTGCCAGCAGTGTTCTGAGGAATGAGCAGTTCTTC. Translation: CASSVLRNEQFF.

The chain is built from TRBV6-1 and TRBJ1-3, with D possibly being TRBD1 (5 bases). This CDR3 is built from 14 residues. Deletions cut 5 bases from V and 0 bases from J, with 8 bases between. The germline CDR1 and CDR2 sequences are MNHNS and SASEGT. The chain's CDR3 is CASSTGGSGNTIYF. The CDR3 DNA reads as TGTGCCAGCAGTACAGGAGGCTCTGGAAACACCATATATTTT.

The chain couples TRBV19 to TRBJ2-1, with D unresolved. This CDR3 spans 11 amino acids. Germline CDR1 is LNHDA and CDR2 is SQIVND (reference sequence). The ends were cut back, 1 base at V and 14 bases at J, with 9 bases in the middle. CDR3 in DNA: TGTGCCAGTAGTATAGTTCTAAAGGAGTTCTTC. Translating it yields CASSIVLKEFF. The full variable domain, completed using reference TRBV19 and TRBJ2-1, is DGGITQSPKYLFRKEGQNVTLSCEQNLNHDAMYWYRQDPGQGLRLIYYSQIVNDFQKGDIAEGYSVSREKKESFPLTVTSAQKNPTAFYLCASSIVLKEFFGPGTRLTVL.

The chain uses TRBV5-1 and TRBJ2-1; D perhaps matches TRBD1 (5 bases). Germline V gene sequence: CDR1 SGHRS, CDR2 YFSETQ. V lost 0 bases and J lost 10, with 11 bases in between. The CDR3 is 13 residues long. CDR3 DNA sequence: TGCGCCAGCAGCTTGGTTTCAGGGCTCGAGCAGTTCTTC. Its protein product is CASSLVSGLEQFF.

The count of this clone is one. This sequence joins TRBV14 and TRBJ2-7; D is uncertain. Germline assignment: CDR1 SGHDN and CDR2 FVKESK. The CDR3 runs 15 residues. V lost 5 bases and J lost 3, with 17 bases in between. In DNA form, the CDR3 reads TGTGCCAGCAGCTCCGGCGTCGGGCCTAACTACGAGCAGTACTTC. This codes for CASSSGVGPNYEQYF.

The chain couples TRBV5-6 to TRBJ1-2, with 7 bases lining up with TRBD1. The CDR3 covers 14 residues. The V gene's germline CDR1 is SGHDT and CDR2 YYEEEE. V lost 5 bases, J lost 5 bases, and 9 bases stayed unmatched. CDR3 nucleotide sequence: TGTGCCAGCAGACCTACAGGGGCCTTGTATGGCTACACCTTC. This codes for CASRPTGALYGYTF. The variable domain in full, completed from reference TRBV5-6 and TRBJ1-2, reads DAGVTQSPTHLIKTRGQQVTLRCSPKSGHDTVSWYQQALGQGPQFIFQYYEEEERQRGNFPDRFSGHQFPNYSSELNVNALLLGDSALYLCASRPTGALYGYTFGSGTRLTVV.

The genes are TRBV15 and TRBJ2-1; the D is unclear. CDR3 length: 14 amino acids. Germline CDR1 reads LNHNV; CDR2 reads YYDKDF (reference sequence). The V end lost 3 bases, the J end lost 3 bases, and 9 bases lay between the germline ends. The CDR3 sequence: CATSRIGVYNEQFF. The DNA for the CDR3 is TGTGCCACCAGCAGGATTGGGGTCTACAATGAGCAGTTCTTC.

This chain connects TRBV7-8 to TRBJ2-2; 16 bases map to TRBD2. The V and J ends lost 6 bases and 5 bases, in that order; junction bases with no gene match: 3. CDR1 and CDR2 from the germline V gene are SGHVS and FQNEAQ. This CDR3 spans 16 amino acids. CDR3 sequence reads: CASRGLAGGPTGELFF. CDR3 bases: TGTGCCAGCAGGGGACTAGCGGGAGGGCCAACCGGGGAGCTGTTTTTT.

The CDR3 protein is CASSPAGTGKAFF. The CDR3 coding sequence is TGTGCCAGCTCCCCCGCCGGAACAGGGAAAGCTTTCTTT. The genes are TRBV2 and TRBJ1-1, with D possibly being TRBD1 (6 bases). Germline CDR1 reads SNHLY; CDR2 reads FYNNEI. The CDR3 totals 13 residues. V lost 8 bases to trimming and J lost 9 bases, with 19 bases between them.

About this clone: Other DNA sequences from this sample encode an identical CDR3 as well. V and J are TRBV6-5 and TRBJ1-5, with 9 bases fitting TRBD1. Germline V gene sequence: CDR1 MNHEY, CDR2 SVGAGI. This CDR3 has 13 amino acids. The ends lost 5 bases at V and 6 bases at J; junction bases unmatched: 2. This CDR3 is CASSRQGGQPQHF. CDR3 sequence (DNA): TGTGCCAGCAGTCGACAGGGGGGTCAGCCCCAGCATTTT.

The chain joins TRBV27 to TRBJ1-1, with D maybe TRBD1 (5 bases). This CDR3 is built from 14 residues. The germline V gene encodes CDR1 MNHEY and CDR2 SMNVEV (reference sequence). Trimming took off 6 bases at V and 1 base at J, with 12 bases between the two ends. The CDR3 region is CASRHRGTNTEAFF. In DNA form, the CDR3 reads TGTGCCAGCAGGCACCGGGGCACGAACACTGAAGCTTTCTTT.

This chain joins TRBV6-5 and TRBJ2-3; 8 bases are shared with TRBD1. Germline V gene data show CDR1 as MNHEY and CDR2 as SVGAGI. There are 14 residues in the CDR3. Trimming took 7 bases from V and 3 from J; bases not matched to a gene: 6. CDR3 sequence reads: CASTDRGGTDTQYF. CDR3 nucleotide sequence: TGTGCCAGCACCGACAGGGGTGGTACAGATACGCAGTATTTT.

This clone was seen once. The V and J genes are TRBV2 and TRBJ2-3; the match to TRBD1 covers 8 bases. This CDR3 region has 15 residues. J gave up 0 bases and V 6 bases, and 5 bases lay outside the gene matches. The germline V gene has CDR1 SNHLY and CDR2 FYNNEI. The CDR3 DNA sequence: TGTGCCAGCAGCCAAAGACAGGGGAGCACAGATACGCAGTATTTT. Protein: CASSQRQGSTDTQYF.

Details on this clone: Sequence at one end of the junction differs from germline and may be a read error. This chain connects TRBV10-3 to TRBJ2-7; weak D call: TRBD1 (5 bases). The germline V gene encodes CDR1 ENHRY and CDR2 SYGVKD. This CDR3 has 11 amino acids. The CDR3 loop reads CASSYRSEQYF. The CDR3 DNA reads as TGTGCCAGCAGTTACAGGTCAGAGCAGTACTTC.

J is TRBJ2-4 and V is TRBV5-1; TRBD1 matches at 7 bases. Germline assignment: CDR1 SGHRS and CDR2 YFSETQ. This CDR3 region has 13 residues. The V gene end was trimmed by 3 bases and the J gene end by 5 bases; junction bases not matched to a gene: 2. The CDR3 nucleotides are TGCGCCAGCAGCTCCGGGACAGAAAACATTCAGTACTTC. Residues: CASSSGTENIQYF.

The chain employs TRBV6-6 and TRBJ2-2; D possibly corresponds to TRBD1 (5 bases). With 6 bases removed from V and 7 bases from J, the gap between germline ends came to 12 bases. This CDR3 has 13 amino acids. The germline gives CDR1 MNHNY, CDR2 SVGAGI (reference sequence). The CDR3 DNA reads as TGTGCCAGCAGGCCCGACAGCTTCGGGGAGCTGTTTTTT. This translates into CASRPDSFGELFF.

The chain combines TRBV5-4 with TRBJ1-2, with D hard to call. V was shortened by 0 bases and J by 1 base, with 10 bases between the two germline ends. The CDR3 totals 15 residues. CDR1 is SGHNT and CDR2 is YYREEE in the germline V gene (reference sequence). The CDR3 is CASSLEPGFNYGYTF. The DNA for the CDR3 is TGTGCCAGCAGCTTGGAGCCAGGCTTTAACTATGGCTACACCTTC. The whole variable domain, remainder taken from reference TRBV5-4 and TRBJ1-2, is ETGVTQSPTHLIKTRGQQVTLRCSSQSGHNTVSWYQQALGQGPQFIFQYYREEENGRGNFPPRFSGLQFPNYSSELNVNALELDDSALYLCASSLEPGFNYGYTFGSGTRLTVV.

As concerns this clone: The same CDR3 arises from other DNA sequences in this sample as well. The rearrangement joins TRBV18 to TRBJ2-3; D gene unclear. There are 15 residues in the CDR3. The germline CDR1 and CDR2 sequences are KGHSH and LQKENI. The germline V and J ends were trimmed by 2 bases and 0 bases, with 9 bases remaining between them. CDR3 nucleotide sequence: TGTGCCAGCTCACCAATAGGGCCTAGCACAGATACGCAGTATTTT. Amino acid sequence: CASSPIGPSTDTQYF.

This clone appeared once. V is TRBV5-6 and J is TRBJ2-3; 7 positions match TRBD1. This CDR3 region has 15 residues. The germline V gene has CDR1 SGHDT and CDR2 YYEEEE. Trimming removed 2 bases from V and 4 bases from J; junction bases left unmatched: 7. The CDR3 region has the DNA TGTGCCAGCAGCTTCACGGGGACAGTGGCAGATACGCAGTATTTT. This gives the protein CASSFTGTVADTQYF.

V gene TRBV15 combines with J gene TRBJ2-2; a possible D gene is TRBD1 (5 bases). The CDR3 consists of 15 residues. Per the germline V gene, CDR1 is LNHNV and CDR2 is YYDKDF (reference sequence). The V and J ends lost 0 bases and 4 bases respectively, with 9 bases between them. CDR3 in DNA: TGTGCCACCAGCAGAGACAGGGTACGCACCGGGGAGCTGTTTTTT. Its translation: CATSRDRVRTGELFF.

This rearrangement joins TRBV18 to TRBJ1-4; 8 nucleotides agree with TRBD1. The V gene end was trimmed by 0 bases and the J gene end by 6 bases; junction bases not matched to a gene: 6. This CDR3 contains 16 residues. The germline CDR1 and CDR2 sequences are KGHSH and LQKENI. CDR3 protein: CASSPPWGQADEKLFF. CDR3 bases: TGTGCCAGCTCACCACCGTGGGGACAGGCGGATGAAAAACTGTTTTTT.

The chain carries TRBV7-3 and TRBJ2-1; 9 bases line up with TRBD2. This CDR3 has 16 residues. With V trimmed by 5 bases and J by 4 bases, 9 bases remained unmatched. Germline CDR1 SGHTA, CDR2 FQGTGA. The CDR3 sequence: CASSDPGTSRYNEQFF. CDR3 bases: TGTGCCAGCAGCGATCCCGGGACTAGCCGATACAATGAGCAGTTCTTC. The variable domain in full, with the rest retrieved from reference TRBV7-3 and TRBJ2-1, is GAGVSQTPSNKVTEKGKYVELRCDPISGHTALYWYRQSLGQGPEFLIYFQGTGAADDSGLPNDRFFAVRPEGSVSTLKIQRTERGDSAVYLCASSDPGTSRYNEQFFGPGTRLTVL.

The genes are TRBV18 and TRBJ1-5; 9 nucleotides align to TRBD1. Germline V CDR1 and CDR2: KGHSH, LQKENI. The CDR3 consists of 16 residues. The V segment lost 3 bases and the J segment 1 base; nucleotides outside the gene matches: 4. CDR3 DNA sequence: TGTGCCAGCTCACCCGGGACAGGGAGCAGCAATCAGCCCCAGCATTTT. Translated: CASSPGTGSSNQPQHF.